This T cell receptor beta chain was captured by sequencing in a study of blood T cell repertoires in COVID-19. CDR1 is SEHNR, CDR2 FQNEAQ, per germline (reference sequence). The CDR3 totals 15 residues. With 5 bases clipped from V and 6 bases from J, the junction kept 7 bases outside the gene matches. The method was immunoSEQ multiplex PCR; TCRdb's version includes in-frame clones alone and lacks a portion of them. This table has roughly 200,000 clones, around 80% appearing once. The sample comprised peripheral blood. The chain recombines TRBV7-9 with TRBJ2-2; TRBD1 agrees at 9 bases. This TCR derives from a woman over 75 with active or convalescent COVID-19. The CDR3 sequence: CASSRTGDGSGELFF. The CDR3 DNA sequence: TGTGCCAGCAGCCGGACAGGGGACGGGTCCGGGGAGCTGTTTTTT.